This TCR beta chain was recorded in a study of shared clonotypes between healthy human individuals. Study information: Aged 18 to 49, the donors were two women and a few men.

Assay execution took place at the deep level. TCRdb keeps only in-frame clones here, not all; method: immunoSEQ multiplex PCR. The repertoire consists of fewer than 600,000 clones, with roughly four fifths occurring once and the leading ten covering 9.5% to 15%. The study's findings and limits: The study sampled only blood, and tissue repertoires likely differ. Limited genetic and exposure-history diversity came from having few donors.

CDR1 is SGHVS and CDR2 is FNYEAQ in the germline V gene. There are 15 residues in the CDR3. Trimming pared 4 bases from V and 6 bases from J, leaving 18 bases between. Points on this clone: Antigen: not known.

Material: PBMCs. This TCR was recovered from a woman between 40 and 55 years old in good health. Some clones in this sample may be carry-over from other donors' samples. This chain links TRBV7-6 with TRBJ1-1, with D perhaps TRBD1 (6 bases). CDR3 residues: CASSSLQGRGAEAFF. Written as DNA, the CDR3 is TGTGCCAGCAGCTCGTTACAGGGAAGGGGCGCTGAAGCTTTCTTT.